The source of this TCR beta chain is a study of identical twins' blood T cells. MiXCR, applied by TCRdb to the 5' RACE reads, yields one record per CDR3 protein. The sample yields roughly 380,000 distinct CDR3 sequences, roughly 27% seen once. Points from the study as a whole: Twins shared about as many clonotypes as their cloneset sizes predicted. Twins shared more top CDR3 clonotypes than unrelated donors did.

In regard to this clonotype: Its matching antigen is unknown.

V shed 7 bases and J shed 2 bases, with 12 bases lying between them. CDR1 and CDR2 from the germline V gene are MNHEY and SVGEGT. CDR3 length: 14 residues. The clonotype originates from a woman aged 18-55 years in good health. The sequencing input was PBMCs. The chain is built from TRBV6-2 or TRBV6-3 and TRBJ2-1; no clear D gene. The CDR3 DNA reads TGTGCCAGCACCGAAGGACGGCCCTACAATGAGCAGTTCTTC. The encoded protein is CASTEGRPYNEQFF.